Presented here are 11 T cell receptor beta chains from one specimen sequenced in a study of Ad26.COV2.S vaccination and SARS-CoV-2 variants. Profiling relied on immunoSEQ multiplex PCR, and the TCRdb table lists in-frame clones only, not all of them. Of about 440,000 clones listed, about nine tenths are singletons. Noted treatment: roughly 20 received Ad26.COV2.S at low or high dose, single or two shots; 5 received placebo; per-sample allocation not given. After the first vaccine or placebo injection, samples were drawn on day 63. This material consisted of peripheral blood, taken in a trial of Ad26.COV2.S vaccine versus placebo. These TCRs come from a person aged 18-65 years who received the Ad26.COV2.S COVID-19 vaccine or a placebo.

The genes are TRBV9 and TRBJ2-2; 10 bases line up with TRBD2. Germline loops: CDR1 SGDLS, CDR2 YYNGEE. This CDR3 is built from 15 residues. With V trimmed by 4 bases and J by 5 bases, 5 bases remained unmatched. The CDR3 region has the DNA TGTGCCAGCAGCTCGCTAGCGGGAGAAACCGGGGAGCTGTTTTTT. Its protein is CASSSLAGETGELFF.

The CDR3 sequence is CASSTNGGDTQYF. Here the CDR3 DNA reads TGTGCCAGCAGCACAAACGGGGGGGATACGCAGTATTTT. This chain links TRBV2 with TRBJ2-3; the match to TRBD2 covers 7 bases. This CDR3 has 13 amino acids. V was clipped by 6 bases and J by 6 bases; unmatched bases: 6. CDR1 is SNHLY and CDR2 is FYNNEI in the germline V gene.

The chain combines TRBV19 with TRBJ2-7, with TRBD2 as a possible D gene (6 bases). Trimming removed 7 bases at V and 3 bases at J, with 19 bases between. CDR1 is LNHDA and CDR2 is SQIVND in the germline V gene (reference sequence). This CDR3 contains 15 residues. The CDR3: CASTSGSGPDYEQYF. The CDR3 DNA sequence: TGTGCCAGTACCTCCGGGAGCGGGCCGGACTACGAGCAGTACTTC.

The chain couples TRBV27 to TRBJ1-5; the match to TRBD1 covers 8 bases. Germline V lookup: CDR1 MNHEY, CDR2 SMNVEV (reference sequence). The CDR3 loop spans 16 amino acids. V gave up 5 bases and J gave up 7 bases; unmatched junction bases: 13. Written as DNA, the CDR3 is TGTGCCAGCAGTCTCCAAGGGACAGGCCGGGGACAGCCCCAGCATTTT. Protein sequence: CASSLQGTGRGQPQHF.

This sequence joins TRBV5-1 and TRBJ2-7; TRBD2 matches 7 bases. V was pared by 0 bases and J by 3 bases, with 9 bases of the junction left unmatched. This CDR3 is built from 16 residues. Germline V gene sequence: CDR1 SGHRS, CDR2 YFSETQ. In DNA form, the CDR3 reads TGCGCCAGCAGCTTGGGAACGTCAGCGGGGCACTACGAGCAGTACTTC. This codes for CASSLGTSAGHYEQYF.

The gene calls are TRBV24-1 and TRBJ2-2, with no clear D. Germline V lookup: CDR1 KGHDR, CDR2 SFDVKD. V lost 2 bases and J 0 bases, leaving 12 bases between the germline ends. The CDR3 length is 17 residues. For the CDR3, the DNA is TGTGCCACCAGTGATTCCCGGGCTAACGCGAACACCGGGGAGCTGTTTTTT. Its protein product is CATSDSRANANTGELFF.

The chain recombines TRBV11-2 with TRBJ1-4; 10 bases line up with TRBD1. The CDR3 is 16 amino acids. J was trimmed by 8 bases and V by 4 bases; bases with no gene match: 10. Germline V gene sequence: CDR1 SGHAT, CDR2 FQNNGV. The CDR3 sequence is CASSSGQGSVGEKLFF. For the CDR3, the DNA is TGTGCCAGCAGCTCGGGACAGGGGAGTGTAGGAGAAAAACTGTTTTTT.

This sequence joins TRBV10-3 and TRBJ2-1; D not resolved. The CDR3 has 15 residues. CDR1 is ENHRY, CDR2 SYGVKD, per germline. Trimming pared 6 bases from V and 0 bases from J, leaving 12 bases between. In DNA, the CDR3 is TGTGCCATCAGGAGGCATATGAGCTCCTACAATGAGCAGTTCTTC. Translated: CAIRRHMSSYNEQFF.

The genes are TRBV6-2 or TRBV6-3 and TRBJ2-2; 14 nucleotides align to TRBD2. CDR1 and CDR2 from the germline V gene are MNHEY and SVGEGT. The length of the CDR3 is 19 residues. V shed 4 bases, J shed 0 bases, and the junction held 7 bases outside the gene matches. DNA for the CDR3: TGTGCCAGCAGTTCCCTGACTAGCGGGAGGGCCGCGAACACCGGGGAGCTGTTTTTT. Translated, it gives CASSSLTSGRAANTGELFF.

This clone was counted once. V gene TRBV11-2 combines with J gene TRBJ2-5, with 13 bases matching TRBD2. J lost 3 bases, V lost 6 bases, and 4 bases had no gene match. Germline-derived CDR1 and CDR2 are SGHAT and FQNNGV. The CDR3 is 15 amino acids. The CDR3 spells CASSQGTSGKETQYF. CDR3 nucleotide sequence: TGTGCCAGCAGTCAGGGGACTAGCGGGAAAGAGACCCAGTACTTC.

V gene TRBV27 combines with J gene TRBJ2-3; D call uncertain. CDR1 MNHEY and CDR2 SMNVEV come from the germline V gene (reference sequence). Trimming pared 5 bases from V and 2 bases from J, leaving 5 bases between. The CDR3 sequence is 12 residues long. CDR3 amino acids: CASSPFTDTQYF. In DNA, the CDR3 is TGTGCCAGCAGTCCCTTCACAGATACGCAGTATTTT.